What follows are 18 T cell receptor beta chains derived from one specimen sequenced in a study of blood T cell repertoires in COVID-19. Some clones are missing from TCRdb's copy, which holds only in-frame ones; the method was immunoSEQ multiplex PCR. Of about 370,000 clones in the sample, 75% to 90% were seen once. Material: PBMCs or T cells enriched from blood (not recorded which). The receptors were gathered from a man between 18 and 29 years old who had recovered from COVID-19.

J is TRBJ2-1 and V is TRBV6-5, with 13 positions matching TRBD2. J lost 15 bases, V lost 6 bases, and 14 bases had no gene match. The germline V gene encodes CDR1 MNHEY and CDR2 SVGAGI. The CDR3 has 15 residues. CDR3 coding DNA: TGTGCCAGCAGGTCTCCGGGACTAGCGGGACTCCAGGGGTTCTTC. It encodes CASRSPGLAGLQGFF.

The rearrangement uses TRBV2 and TRBJ1-1; possibly TRBD1 for D (5 bases). Trimming removed 7 bases from V and 6 bases from J, with 18 bases in between. CDR1 and CDR2 (germline): SNHLY, FYNNEI. The CDR3 has 14 residues. The CDR3 region has the DNA TGTGCCAGCATCCGGGAGGCCCTGGGGGCTGAAGCTTTCTTT. Its translation is CASIREALGAEAFF.

This chain connects TRBV7-2 to TRBJ2-5; the D is unclear. Trimming removed 4 bases from V and 3 bases from J, with 15 bases in between. Germline CDR1 reads SGHTA; CDR2 reads FQGNSA. CDR3 size: 15 residues. Here the CDR3 DNA reads TGTGCCAGCAGCTCGACGGCGGAGACTGAAGAGACCCAGTACTTC. Translation: CASSSTAETEETQYF.

This chain uses TRBV7-6 with TRBJ2-3; D unclear. Germline V gene lookup returns CDR1 SGHVS and CDR2 FNYEAQ. Trimming pared 3 bases from V and 4 bases from J, leaving 5 bases between. This CDR3 region has 12 residues. The CDR3 nucleotides are TGTGCCAGCAGCTTTGCGGCAGATACGCAGTATTTT. Translating gives CASSFAADTQYF.

V usage is TRBV19 and J usage is TRBJ2-1; 8 nucleotides line up with TRBD2. V lost 4 bases, J lost 6 bases, and 5 bases stayed unmatched. Germline CDR1 and CDR2: LNHDA and SQIVND (reference sequence). The CDR3 runs to 14 residues. Written as DNA, the CDR3 is TGTGCCAGTAGTAAAACCGGGACTAGCAATGAGCAGTTCTTC. Encoded protein: CASSKTGTSNEQFF.

J is TRBJ2-2 and V is TRBV18; D is uncertain. CDR3 length: 13 amino acids. CDR1 is KGHSH, CDR2 LQKENI, per germline. Trimming removed 3 bases from V and 4 bases from J, with 6 bases in between. CDR3 DNA: TGTGCCAGCTCACCCGACATCACCGGGGAGCTGTTTTTT. Translating gives CASSPDITGELFF.

The chain combines TRBV5-4 with TRBJ1-1, with TRBD1 matching over 8 bases. J lost 7 bases, V lost 0 bases, and 8 bases had no gene match. CDR3 length: 15 amino acids. Per germline, CDR1 SGHNT and CDR2 YYREEE (reference sequence). The DNA of the CDR3 is TGTGCCAGCAGCTTGGGGCAGGGGGCTTGGGTTGAAGCTTTCTTT. It encodes CASSLGQGAWVEAFF.

The CDR3 reads CASTPQDRVQPQHF. CDR3 coding DNA: TGTGCCAGCACCCCCCAGGACAGGGTTCAGCCCCAGCATTTT. The chain recombines TRBV28 with TRBJ1-5, with 8 bases fitting TRBD1. Germline CDR1 is MDHEN and CDR2 is SYDVKM. The CDR3 extends over 14 amino acids. V gave up 7 bases and J gave up 6 bases; unmatched junction bases: 8.

The rearrangement joins TRBV19 to TRBJ2-7; TRBD1 matches 9 bases. Looked up from germline, CDR1 is LNHDA and CDR2 is SQIVND (reference sequence). This CDR3 has 15 residues. Unmatched junction bases numbered 7, after V lost 4 bases and J lost 3 bases. CDR3: CASSSPGQGHYEQYF. CDR3 nucleotides: TGTGCCAGTAGTAGTCCGGGACAGGGTCACTACGAGCAGTACTTC.

The chain joins TRBV18 to TRBJ1-2; the D is unclear. Germline CDR1 reads KGHSH; CDR2 reads LQKENI. Trimming stripped 1 base from V and 0 bases from J, with 12 bases between. The CDR3 runs 16 residues. Written as DNA, the CDR3 is TGTGCCAGCTCACCACGGCGGCCTCAAGCTAACTATGGCTACACCTTC. This encodes CASSPRRPQANYGYTF. The full variable domain, with the rest looked up from reference TRBV18 and TRBJ1-2, is NAGVMQNPRHLVRRRGQEARLRCSPMKGHSHVYWYRQLPEEGLKFMVYLQKENIIDESGMPKERFSAEFPKEGPSILRIQQVVRGDSAAYFCASSPRRPQANYGYTFGSGTRLTVV.

This chain joins TRBV7-8 and TRBJ2-3; 7 positions match TRBD1. CDR3 length: 16 residues. The germline CDR1 and CDR2 sequences are SGHVS and FQNEAQ. The V segment lost 5 bases and the J segment 6 bases; nucleotides outside the gene matches: 14. DNA for the CDR3: TGTGCCAGCAGCCCCCGAAAACAGGGGTTCGGGGATACGCAGTATTTT. Protein product: CASSPRKQGFGDTQYF.

The V and J genes are TRBV7-3 and TRBJ1-5; D remains unclear. This CDR3 region has 15 residues. V lost 1 base and J lost 6, with 13 bases in between. Per the germline V gene, CDR1 is SGHTA and CDR2 is FQGTGA. The chain's CDR3 is CASSLRGGSGQPQHF. The DNA for the CDR3 is TGTGCCAGCAGCTTAAGAGGTGGCAGTGGTCAGCCCCAGCATTTT. The full variable domain, its missing parts supplied by reference TRBV7-3 and TRBJ1-5, is GAGVSQTPSNKVTEKGKYVELRCDPISGHTALYWYRQSLGQGPEFLIYFQGTGAADDSGLPNDRFFAVRPEGSVSTLKIQRTERGDSAVYLCASSLRGGSGQPQHFGDGTRLSIL.

V is TRBV7-3 and J is TRBJ2-1, with D possibly being TRBD2 (7 bases). The germline gives CDR1 SGHTA, CDR2 FQGTGA. This CDR3 comprises 13 residues. V gave up 2 bases and J gave up 7 bases, with 9 bases separating them. Here the CDR3 reads CASSLGGANEQFF. The CDR3 region has the DNA TGTGCCAGCAGCTTAGGGGGGGCGAATGAGCAGTTCTTC.

V gene TRBV11-3 combines with J gene TRBJ2-7; 8 bases are a match to TRBD1. The V segment lost 5 bases and the J segment 0 bases; nucleotides outside the gene matches: 12. This CDR3 has 17 residues. Germline V gene data show CDR1 as SGHNT and CDR2 as YENEEA. The CDR3 region has the DNA TGTGCCAGCAGCCTTGGACAGGGCGACAACCCCTCCTACGAGCAGTACTTC. It codes for CASSLGQGDNPSYEQYF.

About this clone itself: In the same sample, other DNA sequences code for this CDR3. This chain uses TRBV6-5 with TRBJ2-7, with TRBD1 matching 10 bases. Looked up from germline, CDR1 is MNHEY and CDR2 is SVGAGI. Trimming removed 6 bases from V and 1 base from J; junction bases left unmatched: 3. There are 14 residues in the CDR3. This chain's CDR3 is CASRGQGSSYEQYF. Written as DNA, the CDR3 is TGTGCCAGCAGGGGACAGGGGAGTTCCTACGAGCAGTACTTC.

This sequence joins TRBV25-1 and TRBJ1-2, with TRBD1 matching over 10 bases. The CDR3 runs to 15 residues. V gave up 6 bases and J gave up 4 bases; unmatched junction bases: 8. Germline lookup yields CDR1 MGHDK and CDR2 SYGVNS. In nucleotides, the CDR3 is TGTGCCAGCAGGGACTCGACAGGGGGCCGCTATGGCTACACCTTC. This sequence encodes CASRDSTGGRYGYTF.

The CDR3 DNA sequence: TGTGCCAGCAGTTTTCTGGGGGGTGGGGAGCTGTTTTTT. Translated, it gives CASSFLGGGELFF. This chain connects TRBV12-3 or TRBV12-4 to TRBJ2-2; possible D gene TRBD2, 6 bases. The CDR3 runs 13 residues. V shed 3 bases and J shed 8 bases, with 10 bases lying between them.

The V call is TRBV9, the J call TRBJ1-2, with no clear D. The CDR3 extends over 14 amino acids. The germline gives CDR1 SGDLS, CDR2 YYNGEE. V gave up 4 bases and J gave up 4 bases, with 14 bases separating them. CDR3 coding DNA: TGTGCCAGCAGCCCCTCTACTGTATCCTATGGCTACACCTTC. Its protein product is CASSPSTVSYGYTF.